This passage covers 9 T cell receptor beta chains from one sample sequenced in a study of T cell responses to AZD1222 COVID-19 vaccine. This table comes from immunoSEQ multiplex PCR, and its TCRdb copy is limited to in-frame clones, with some not included. The table includes 120,000 to 150,000 clones, 82% detected once. Sample: peripheral blood, taken on day 0 of MenACWY control vaccination. The receptor source for this set is an adult in good health.

The chain links TRBV28 to TRBJ1-6; TRBD1 is a possible D gene (5 bases). CDR3 size: 13 residues. Germline V CDR1 and CDR2: MDHEN, SYDVKM. Trimming stripped 9 bases from V and 9 bases from J, with 15 bases between. DNA of the CDR3: TGTGCCAGTAGGGACGCCTTTAGTTCACCCCTCCACTTT. It translates to CASRDAFSSPLHF. The whole variable domain, filled in from reference TRBV28 and TRBJ1-6, reads DVKVTQSSRYLVKRTGEKVFLECVQDMDHENMFWYRQDPGLGLRLIYFSYDVKMKEKGDIPEGYSVSREKKERFSLILESASTNQTSMYLCASRDAFSSPLHFGNGTRLTVT.

The chain couples TRBV7-3 to TRBJ2-1; 9 nucleotides agree with TRBD2. Germline V gives CDR1 SGHTA, CDR2 FQGTGA. This CDR3 contains 15 residues. V was pared by 4 bases and J by 6 bases, with 7 bases of the junction left unmatched. The CDR3 loop reads CASSSVLAGSNEQFF. The CDR3 nucleotides read TGTGCCAGCAGCTCCGTACTAGCGGGTTCCAATGAGCAGTTCTTC.

This clone was seen ten or more times. The V call is TRBV6-5, the J call TRBJ1-2, with D hard to call. V dropped 2 bases and J dropped 8 bases, with 21 bases sitting between them. Germline values: CDR1 MNHEY, CDR2 SVGAGI. The CDR3 covers 16 residues. Written as DNA, the CDR3 is TGTGCCAGCAGTTACGACGGGAGGTCAGGAGGTACCGGCTACACCTTC. Translated, it gives CASSYDGRSGGTGYTF.

The rearrangement links TRBV7-8 to TRBJ2-6, with D possibly matching TRBD1 (6 bases). V was shortened by 5 bases and J by 0 bases, with 14 bases between the two germline ends. The CDR3 sequence is 17 residues long. In germline, CDR1 is SGHVS, CDR2 FQNEAQ. This CDR3 is CASSTGTGTSGANVLTF. The CDR3 coding sequence is TGTGCCAGCAGCACGGGAACAGGGACCTCTGGGGCCAACGTCCTGACTTTC.

CDR3: CASSSPGRAQYF. CDR3 coding DNA: TGTGCCAGCAGCTCCCCGGGCCGGGCCCAGTACTTC. This rearrangement joins TRBV11-2 to TRBJ2-5; unclear D gene. CDR3 size: 12 residues. From germline, CDR1 is SGHAT and CDR2 FQNNGV. The germline V and J ends were trimmed by 4 bases and 9 bases, with 12 bases remaining between them.

This chain uses TRBV5-8 with TRBJ2-2; tentatively, D is TRBD2 (5 bases). Germline lookup yields CDR1 SGHTS and CDR2 YDEGEE. V was pared by 4 bases and J by 4 bases, with 14 bases between. The CDR3 spans 15 residues. The CDR3 nucleotides read TGTGCCAGCAGCCCCGGGATAGGGCCCACCGGGGAGCTGTTTTTT. Its protein product is CASSPGIGPTGELFF.

The gene calls are TRBV28 and TRBJ1-2; 8 bases map to TRBD1. The CDR3 is 14 residues long. Germline values: CDR1 MDHEN, CDR2 SYDVKM. Trimming took 5 bases from V and 7 from J; bases not matched to a gene: 9. The CDR3 reads CASSPQGGPGGYTF. CDR3 DNA sequence: TGTGCCAGCAGTCCACAGGGGGGCCCGGGTGGCTACACCTTC.

The chain employs TRBV10-2 and TRBJ1-6; possible D gene TRBD1, 6 bases. V gave up 2 bases and J gave up 0 bases, with 8 bases separating them. Germline V gene sequence: CDR1 WSHSY, CDR2 SAAADI. CDR3 size: 16 residues. Written as DNA, the CDR3 is TGCGCCAGCAGTGAGAGGGGGAGCTCCTATAATTCACCCCTCCACTTT. As protein: CASSERGSSYNSPLHF.

The gene calls are TRBV5-1 and TRBJ2-1, with D hard to call. This CDR3 has 16 residues. Trimming removed 0 bases at V and 0 bases at J, with 10 bases between. Germline V gene sequence: CDR1 SGHRS, CDR2 YFSETQ. The CDR3, as DNA: TGCGCCAGCAGCTTGGGGTCCCTGAGCTCCTACAATGAGCAGTTCTTC. Its translation is CASSLGSLSSYNEQFF.